This is a list of T cell receptor beta chains from one sample in a study of CD8+ T cells in alopecia areata. Data came from immunoSEQ multiplex PCR; TCRdb stores just in-frame clones and leaves some out. Of under 65,000 clones listed, roughly 45% are singletons. Sequencing was carried out using NKG2D-low CD8+ T cells sorted from blood. The receptors were sampled from a human donor with alopecia areata. CDR3s include the opening cysteine and the closing phenylalanine or tryptophan. The D gene is left open where the match is weak. Expanded clones are given a class, and other clones once, few, many or no size at all.

d_call	v_call	j_call	clone_size	cdr3_aa	cdr3_nt
TRBD2	TRBV7-3	TRBJ2-2	few	CASSPRTSGGATTGELFF	TGTGCCAGCAGCCCACGGACTAGCGGGGGGGCAACCACCGGGGAGCTGTTTTTT
.	TRBV9	TRBJ2-5	.	CASSQGDSETQYF	TGTGCCAGCAGCCAAGGGGACTCGGAGACCCAGTACTTC
.	TRBV27	TRBJ1-5	.	CASSPYSNQPQHF	TGTGCCAGCAGTCCTTATAGCAATCAGCCCCAGCATTTT
.	TRBV7-9	TRBJ2-6	few	CASSSTSSDAGANVLTF	TGTGCCAGCAGCTCTACTTCCTCCGACGCTGGGGCCAACGTCCTGACTTTC
.	TRBV6-1	TRBJ2-7	.	CASSEEAPEQYF	TGTGCCAGCAGTGAAGAGGCCCCCGAGCAGTACTTC
TRBD2	TRBV4-3	TRBJ2-3	.	CASSQSRPGGGTDTQYF	TGCGCCAGCAGCCAATCTCGACCGGGAGGGGGCACAGATACGCAGTATTTT
TRBD1	TRBV29-1	TRBJ2-7	.	CSARQGYEQYF	TGCAGCGCCCGACAGGGCTACGAGCAGTACTTC
.	TRBV29-1	TRBJ2-7	.	CSVEGPGEEYEQYF	TGCAGCGTTGAAGGACCAGGGGAAGAGTACGAGCAGTACTTC
TRBD2	TRBV6-6	TRBJ2-1	few	CASRGGLATFF	TGTGCCAGCCGAGGGGGACTAGCGACGTTCTTC
.	TRBV5-1	TRBJ1-1	few	CASSLDRATEAFF	TGCGCCAGCAGCTTGGATCGGGCCACTGAAGCTTTCTTT
.	TRBV5-4	TRBJ2-3	.	CASSSYGASTDTQYF	TGTGCCAGCAGTTCCTATGGGGCTAGCACAGATACGCAGTATTTT
.	TRBV27	TRBJ2-3	.	CATSPRQRGTDTQYF	TGTGCCACCTCACCTCGCCAGCGGGGCACAGATACGCAGTATTTT
TRBD1	TRBV28	TRBJ2-2	few	CASSFDRGTGELFF	TGTGCCAGCAGTTTTGACAGGGGGACCGGGGAGCTGTTTTTT
TRBD1	TRBV29-1	TRBJ1-2	few	CSVELQKGQGADGYTF	TGCAGCGTTGAGCTCCAAAAGGGACAGGGGGCGGATGGCTACACCTTC
.	TRBV19	TRBJ2-3	few	CASSPSGPPQYF	TGTGCCAGTAGCCCGTCGGGGCCTCCGCAGTATTTT
.	TRBV9	TRBJ2-3	.	CASSVDGLMDTQYF	TGTGCCAGCAGCGTAGACGGTCTCATGGATACGCAGTATTTT
.	TRBV5-1	TRBJ2-1	.	CASSFGVPYNEQFF	TGCGCCAGCAGCTTCGGGGTACCCTACAATGAGCAGTTCTTC
.	TRBV7-9	TRBJ2-7	.	CAIPPPRGGGPEQYF	TGTGCCATCCCCCCCCCGCGCGGCGGAGGGCCCGAGCAGTACTTC
TRBD2	TRBV29-1	TRBJ2-3	.	CSEALAGEGDTQYF	TGCAGCGAAGCCCTAGCGGGAGAGGGAGATACGCAGTATTTT
.	TRBV29-1	TRBJ2-7	few	CSVLTPRTFSYEQYF	TGCAGCGTCCTGACCCCTCGGACTTTTTCCTACGAGCAGTACTTC
.	TRBV7-9	TRBJ2-1	few	CASSSPGESEQFF	TGTGCCAGCAGCTCCCCCGGCGAAAGTGAGCAGTTCTTC
.	TRBV19	TRBJ2-1	few	CASSITGATYNEQFF	TGTGCCAGTAGTATAACGGGCGCTACCTACAATGAGCAGTTCTTC
.	TRBV29-1	TRBJ2-2	few	CSAIQGNTGELFF	TGCAGCGCGATACAGGGGAACACCGGGGAGCTGTTTTTT
.	TRBV9	TRBJ2-7	few	CASSVGSGEVYEQYF	TGTGCCAGCAGCGTAGGCTCGGGAGAGGTCTACGAGCAGTACTTC
TRBD2	TRBV27	TRBJ2-1	few	CASSSGTRPYNEQFF	TGTGCCAGCAGTTCAGGGACTAGGCCCTACAATGAGCAGTTCTTC
TRBD2	TRBV28	TRBJ2-7	.	CASSIGLAGAYEQYF	TGTGCCAGCAGTATAGGACTAGCGGGAGCCTACGAGCAGTACTTC
TRBD1	TRBV27	TRBJ1-2	many	CASSPGGQNYGYTF	TGTGCCAGCAGCCCGGGGGGACAGAACTATGGCTACACCTTC
.	TRBV6-5	TRBJ1-2	.	CASSYGGPYGYTF	TGTGCCAGCAGTTACGGGGGACCCTATGGCTACACCTTC
.	TRBV9	TRBJ2-5	.	CASSPGGIQETQYF	TGTGCCAGCAGCCCTGGCGGGATCCAAGAGACCCAGTACTTC
.	TRBV28	TRBJ2-7	few	CASSRTGNGEYEQYF	TGTGCCAGCAGTCGTACAGGGAATGGGGAGTACGAGCAGTACTTC
TRBD2	TRBV29-1	TRBJ2-7	.	CSVELAGGSEQYF	TGCAGCGTTGAACTAGCGGGAGGCTCCGAGCAGTACTTC
TRBD2	TRBV27	TRBJ2-5	few	CASGTNQETQYF	TGTGCCAGCGGGACTAATCAAGAGACCCAGTACTTC
.	TRBV6-1	TRBJ1-1	.	CASRAPQGRTEAFF	TGTGCCAGCAGGGCACCTCAGGGTCGCACTGAAGCTTTCTTT
.	TRBV7-9	TRBJ2-5	many	CASSGPRRLQETQYF	TGTGCCAGCAGCGGCCCGCGACGGCTCCAAGAGACCCAGTACTTC
.	TRBV28	TRBJ2-7	.	CASSLGGGPDEQYF	TGTGCCAGCAGCCTAGGGGGGGGGCCGGACGAGCAGTACTTC
TRBD1	TRBV28	TRBJ2-4	.	CASNGDSSWRAKNIQYF	TGTGCCAGCAATGGGGACAGCTCGTGGAGAGCCAAAAACATTCAGTACTTC
.	TRBV4-3	TRBJ2-2	.	CASSQEPTGELFF	TGCGCCAGCAGCCAAGAACCCACCGGGGAGCTGTTTTTT
TRBD1	TRBV4-1	TRBJ1-4	.	CASKAGQGFGEKLFF	TGCGCCAGCAAGGCGGGACAGGGCTTCGGGGAAAAACTGTTTTTT
TRBD1	TRBV28	TRBJ2-7	few	CASSPLDRGPSHEQYF	TGTGCCAGCAGTCCTCTCGACAGGGGTCCCAGCCACGAGCAGTACTTC
.	TRBV7-9	TRBJ2-5	.	CASSYLDSPLGETQYF	TGTGCCAGCAGCTATCTCGACAGCCCACTCGGGGAGACCCAGTACTTC
TRBD2	TRBV2	TRBJ2-2	.	CASSDPAGGETGELFF	TGTGCCAGCAGTGACCCAGCGGGAGGGGAAACCGGGGAGCTGTTTTTT
TRBD2	TRBV19	TRBJ2-1	few	CASSPLAGENEQFF	TGTGCCAGTAGCCCCCTAGCGGGAGAGAATGAGCAGTTCTTC
.	TRBV28	TRBJ2-4	.	CAAGPNIQYF	TGTGCCGCGGGTCCCAACATTCAGTACTTC
.	TRBV4-1	TRBJ2-3	.	CASSHPGRPDTQYF	TGCGCCAGCAGCCACCCGGGACGCCCAGATACGCAGTATTTT
.	TRBV5-1	TRBJ2-2	.	CASRLDNTGELFF	TGCGCCAGCAGGCTAGACAACACCGGGGAGCTGTTTTTT